Listed below are T cell receptor beta chains from one sample, sequenced in a study of cytomegalovirus exposure and HLA in healthy donors. Profiled with immunoSEQ multiplex PCR; TCRdb holds only in-frame clones, not every one. This sample carries 65,000 to 100,000 clones, around 75% of them seen once, and the ten largest clones take under 2.5%. The specimen was PBMCs. The receptors shown here come from a man aged 40-55 years in good health and CMV-seronegative. The CDR3 runs from the conserved cysteine through the conserved F or W. Fields, in order: clone size, J gene, V gene, D gene, CDR3 protein, CDR3 DNA. The D gene is left open where the match is weak. Where a row states a size, it is once, few, many or the class of an expanded clone; other rows omit it.

>few|TRBJ1-2|TRBV29-1|.
CSVDRSSGGYTF
TGCAGCGTTGACAGGTCGTCTGGTGGCTACACCTTC
>.|TRBJ1-2|TRBV5-4|TRBD1
CASSPWIGTGYGYTF
TGTGCCAGCAGCCCGTGGATCGGGACAGGGTATGGCTACACCTTC
>few|TRBJ1-5|TRBV6-5|TRBD1
CASGTGGGNQPQHF
TGTGCCAGCGGGACAGGGGGCGGGAATCAGCCCCAGCATTTT
>few|TRBJ2-1|TRBV7-8|.
CASSLVLANEQFF
TGTGCCAGCAGCTTAGTGCTAGCCAATGAGCAGTTCTTC
>once|TRBJ1-6|TRBV15|.
CATSRRVNNSPLHF
TGTGCCACCAGCAGACGGGTTAATAATTCACCCCTCCACTTT
>.|TRBJ1-4|TRBV14|.
CASSPRRNEKLFF
TGTGCCAGCAGCCCGCGTCGTAATGAAAAACTGTTTTTT
>.|TRBJ1-1|TRBV10-3|TRBD1
CAISESQTGGTEAFF
TGTGCCATCAGTGAGTCCCAAACAGGGGGCACTGAAGCTTTCTTT
>.|TRBJ1-1|TRBV5-4|TRBD1
CASTPSGGTEAFF
TGTGCCAGCACCCCTTCAGGGGGGACTGAAGCTTTCTTT
>.|TRBJ1-2|TRBV10-2|.
CASSETRGSYGYTF
TGCGCCAGCAGTGAGACCAGAGGAAGCTATGGCTACACCTTC
>.|TRBJ1-2|TRBV6-5|.
CASSYHRDRGDYGYTF
TGTGCCAGCAGTTACCACAGGGACCGAGGGGACTATGGCTACACCTTC
>.|TRBJ1-5|TRBV28|TRBD1
CASSKGARSNQPQHF
TGTGCCAGCAGTAAGGGGGCTAGGAGCAATCAGCCCCAGCATTTT
>.|TRBJ1-5|TRBV4-1|TRBD1
CASSQTDRVLYSNQPQHF
TGCGCCAGCAGCCAGACGGACAGGGTCTTATATAGCAATCAGCCCCAGCATTTT
>.|TRBJ2-7|TRBV27|TRBD1
CASTWDRFVGEQYF
TGTGCCAGCACCTGGGACAGGTTCGTGGGCGAGCAGTACTTC
>.|TRBJ1-1|TRBV11-2|TRBD1
CASSSTTGVSPEAFF
TGTGCCAGCAGCTCGACGACAGGGGTTAGTCCTGAAGCTTTCTTT
>.|TRBJ1-1|TRBV15|TRBD1
CATSEGQLNTEAFF
TGTGCCACCAGCGAGGGACAGCTGAACACTGAAGCTTTCTTT
>.|TRBJ2-7|TRBV10-2|TRBD2
CASSVPGGYEQYF
TGCGCCAGCAGTGTTCCGGGAGGGTACGAGCAGTACTTC
>.|TRBJ2-3|TRBV29-1|.
CSIKQDGTDTQYF
TGCAGCATAAAACAGGATGGCACAGATACGCAGTATTTT
>.|TRBJ1-2|TRBV5-4|TRBD1
CASSLDRGYGYTF
TGTGCCAGCAGCCTTGACAGGGGCTATGGCTACACCTTC
>.|TRBJ2-2|TRBV30|.
CAWSIGAGAAGPGWLNTGELFF
TGTGCCTGGAGTATTGGGGCGGGGGCGGCAGGTCCCGGGTGGCTCAACACCGGGGAGCTGTTTTTT
>few|TRBJ2-1|TRBV14|TRBD1
CASSHTGAGLTREQFF
TGTGCCAGCAGCCATACAGGGGCGGGCTTAACGAGGGAGCAGTTCTTC
>.|TRBJ1-5|TRBV28|.
CASSVANTGGGNQPQHF
TGTGCCAGCAGTGTGGCGAACACGGGGGGGGGCAATCAGCCCCAGCATTTT
>.|TRBJ2-1|TRBV7-9|TRBD2
CASSLPYRLAIYNEQFF
TGTGCCAGCAGCTTACCCTATAGACTAGCGATTTACAATGAGCAGTTCTTC
>.|TRBJ2-6|TRBV7-6|.
CASSLEWTTGANVLTF
TGTGCCAGCAGCTTAGAATGGACTACCGGGGCCAACGTCCTGACTTTC
>.|TRBJ2-1|TRBV19|TRBD1
CASHTGTGNNEQFF
TGTGCCAGTCATACCGGGACAGGGAACAATGAGCAGTTCTTC
>once|TRBJ2-7|TRBV7-9|.
CASSLEGTLSEQYF
TGTGCCAGCAGCTTAGAAGGGACTCTTTCCGAGCAGTACTTC
>.|TRBJ2-7|TRBV28|TRBD2
CASRRVLGLAGGEQYF
TGTGCCAGCAGGAGGGTCCTAGGACTAGCGGGGGGCGAGCAGTACTTC
>.|TRBJ1-5|TRBV6-6|TRBD1
CASREGTGDNQPQHF
TGTGCCAGCAGGGAAGGGACAGGCGACAATCAGCCCCAGCATTTT
>.|TRBJ2-7|TRBV6-5|.
CASSYSRVSYEQYF
TGTGCCAGCAGTTACTCGCGGGTATCCTACGAGCAGTACTTC
>.|TRBJ1-3|TRBV30|TRBD1
CASDIQGAYTIYF
TGTGCCTCTGACATACAGGGGGCGTACACCATATATTTT
>.|TRBJ1-4|TRBV6-1|TRBD1
CATGTGGNEKLFF
TGTGCCACCGGGACAGGGGGTAATGAAAAACTGTTTTTT
>.|TRBJ2-7|TRBV9|.
CASSVGLGQAIYEQYF
TGTGCCAGCAGCGTAGGACTGGGGCAGGCTATCTACGAGCAGTACTTC
>.|TRBJ2-5|TRBV19|TRBD2
CASAGGRGETQYF
TGTGCCAGTGCGGGGGGGCGCGGGGAGACCCAGTACTTC
>.|TRBJ2-7|TRBV2|TRBD1
CASSDVGQGTYEQYF
TGTGCCAGCAGTGACGTGGGACAGGGCACCTACGAGCAGTACTTC
>.|TRBJ2-1|TRBV19|TRBD2
CASSGLAGAVSEQFF
TGTGCCAGTAGTGGACTAGCGGGAGCCGTTAGTGAGCAGTTCTTC
>.|TRBJ1-5|TRBV5-8|.
CASSFSENQPQHF
TGTGCCAGCAGCTTTTCGGAGAATCAGCCCCAGCATTTT
>.|TRBJ1-1|TRBV5-6|TRBD1
CASSLPDRAIVEAFF
TGTGCCAGCAGCCTACCCGACAGGGCGATAGTTGAAGCTTTCTTT
>.|TRBJ2-1|TRBV5-1|.
CASSLRGTSSYNEQFF
TGCGCCAGCAGCTTGCGCGGCACTAGCTCCTACAATGAGCAGTTCTTC
>.|TRBJ2-1|TRBV4-1|TRBD1
CASSQVGTAYNEQFF
TGCGCCAGCAGCCAAGTTGGGACAGCCTACAATGAGCAGTTCTTC
>.|TRBJ1-3|TRBV5-6|.
CASSSSKWIGGNTIYF
TGTGCCAGCAGCTCCTCAAAATGGATCGGGGGAAACACCATATATTTT
>.|TRBJ2-2|TRBV5-1|TRBD1
CASSLKDRTGELFF
TGCGCCAGCAGCCTGAAGGACAGGACCGGGGAGCTGTTTTTT
>few|TRBJ1-6|TRBV27|.
CASRFSPLHF
TGTGCCAGCAGATTTAGTCCCCTCCACTTT
>.|TRBJ2-1|TRBV10-3|TRBD1
CAIRPGQGDEQFF
TGTGCCATCAGACCGGGACAGGGGGATGAGCAGTTCTTC
>.|TRBJ1-3|TRBV5-1|TRBD1
CASSSGQGGFSGNTIYF
TGCGCCAGCAGCTCCGGACAGGGTGGGTTCTCTGGAAACACCATATATTTT
>.|TRBJ2-4|TRBV15|.
CATSRGGRLAKNIQYF
TGTGCCACCAGCAGAGGAGGAAGGCTAGCCAAAAACATTCAGTACTTC
>.|TRBJ1-5|TRBV5-1|.
CASSLGGGGDQPQHF
TGCGCCAGCAGCTTGGGGGGGGGTGGGGATCAGCCCCAGCATTTT
>.|TRBJ2-1|TRBV4-1|TRBD2
CASSHDRLAGNSYNEQFF
TGCGCCAGCAGCCACGACAGACTAGCGGGAAACTCCTACAATGAGCAGTTCTTC